The 23 T cell receptor beta chains reported below all come from one sample, sequenced in a study of T cell changes during pregnancy in multiple sclerosis. Here immunoSEQ multiplex PCR was the method, and the copy in TCRdb shows in-frame clones only, minus some. The sample consists of fewer than 55,000 clones, about 90% of them appearing once. The source material was peripheral blood, sampled after pregnancy. The receptors stem from a female donor in good health, enrolled as a control in a pregnancy study.

This sequence joins TRBV4-2 and TRBJ2-5; D call uncertain. Germline CDR1 is LGHNA and CDR2 is YNFKEQ. CDR3 length: 19 amino acids. Trimming pared 0 bases from V and 2 bases from J, leaving 22 bases between. The CDR3 region has the DNA TGTGCCAGCAGCCAAGAAAGAGTAGCCAGCAGTCCGATACAAGAGACCCAGTACTTC. This gives the protein CASSQERVASSPIQETQYF.

The V gene is TRBV30, the J gene TRBJ2-3; 7 bases match TRBD2. The CDR3 runs to 15 residues. Germline CDR1 is GTSNPN and CDR2 is SVGIG (reference sequence). J was trimmed by 0 bases and V by 1 base; bases with no gene match: 4. CDR3 nucleotide sequence: TGTGCCTGGAGTGGCGGGAGTCCCAGCACAGATACGCAGTATTTT. Translation: CAWSGGSPSTDTQYF.

This sequence joins TRBV5-1 and TRBJ2-3, with D tentatively TRBD2 (7 bases). Germline assignment: CDR1 SGHRS and CDR2 YFSETQ. Trimming took 4 bases from V and 1 from J, leaving 13 bases between them. The CDR3 has 15 residues. CDR3 in amino acids: CASSAGARGTDTQYF. DNA of the CDR3: TGCGCCAGCAGCGCGGGGGCGCGGGGCACAGATACGCAGTATTTT. The whole variable domain, remainder taken from reference TRBV5-1 and TRBJ2-3, is KAGVTQTPRYLIKTRGQQVTLSCSPISGHRSVSWYQQTPGQGLQFLFEYFSETQRNKGNFPGRFSGRQFSNSRSEMNVSTLELGDSALYLCASSAGARGTDTQYFGPGTRLTVL.

The sample holds one count of this clone. The CDR3 here is CASGLGPKQGMNTEAFF. The CDR3, as DNA: TGTGCTAGTGGTTTGGGACCGAAACAGGGAATGAACACTGAAGCTTTCTTT. The rearrangement links TRBV12-5 to TRBJ1-1; D might be TRBD1 (6 bases). The CDR3 loop spans 17 amino acids. The V gene lost 1 base and the J gene lost 0 bases, with 15 bases spanning the gap. Looked up from germline, CDR1 is LGHNT and CDR2 is FRNRAP.

V usage is TRBV4-1 and J usage is TRBJ1-4; the D is unclear. CDR1 is MGHRA, CDR2 YSYEKL, per germline. Trimming removed 1 base at V and 1 base at J, with 7 bases between. The CDR3 loop spans 15 amino acids. In DNA, the CDR3 is TGCGCCAGCAGCCAAGCTTGGAGAACTAATGAAAAACTGTTTTTT. Translating it yields CASSQAWRTNEKLFF.

This clone was seen more than once but under ten times. This rearrangement joins TRBV30 to TRBJ1-5; D gene ambiguous. V was trimmed by 2 bases and J by 0 bases, leaving 5 bases between them. There are 13 residues in the CDR3. Germline V gene data show CDR1 as GTSNPN and CDR2 as SVGIG (reference sequence). This chain's CDR3 is CAWSSSSNQPQHF. CDR3 sequence (DNA): TGTGCCTGGAGTTCATCTAGCAATCAGCCCCAGCATTTT.

This clone showed up just a few times. The chain uses TRBV4-1 and TRBJ2-7; 10 positions match TRBD1. CDR3 length equals 15 residues. The V gene end was trimmed by 1 base and the J gene end by 3 bases; junction bases not matched to a gene: 3. Germline V gene lookup returns CDR1 MGHRA and CDR2 YSYEKL. The CDR3 DNA reads as TGCGCCAGCAGCCAAGGACAGGGGGCGCGCTACGAGCAGTACTTC. It encodes CASSQGQGARYEQYF.

V usage is TRBV15 and J usage is TRBJ1-2, with no clear D. The length of the CDR3 is 12 residues. Germline lookup yields CDR1 LNHNV and CDR2 YYDKDF (reference sequence). Trimming pared 0 bases from V and 6 bases from J, leaving 5 bases between. The chain's CDR3 is CATSRDEDGYTF. CDR3 nucleotides: TGTGCCACCAGCAGAGATGAGGATGGCTACACCTTC. Together with reference TRBV15 and TRBJ1-2, the CDR3 gives the full variable domain: DAMVIQNPRYQVTQFGKPVTLSCSQTLNHNVMYWYQQKSSQAPKLLFHYYDKDFNNEADTPDNFQSRRPNTSFCFLDIRSPGLGDTAMYLCATSRDEDGYTFGSGTRLTVV.

The chain employs TRBV27 and TRBJ1-2; TRBD1 matches 11 bases. The CDR3 has 18 residues. CDR1 and CDR2 (germline): MNHEY, SMNVEV (reference sequence). Losses at the gene ends were 3 bases for V and 0 bases for J; bases not matched to a gene: 9. The CDR3 protein is CASSFPDRGPWTNYGYTF. The CDR3, as DNA: TGTGCCAGCAGTTTCCCGGACAGGGGGCCCTGGACTAACTATGGCTACACCTTC.

The rearrangement uses TRBV19 and TRBJ2-7; 7 positions agree with TRBD2. Trimming at V came to 3 bases and at J to 3 bases, leaving 2 bases not matched to a gene. The CDR3 consists of 13 residues. CDR1 and CDR2 (germline): LNHDA, SQIVND (reference sequence). CDR3 sequence: CASSMASGYEQYF. The CDR3 DNA is TGTGCCAGTAGTATGGCTAGCGGCTACGAGCAGTACTTC. The full variable domain, rest sourced from reference TRBV19 and TRBJ2-7, is DGGITQSPKYLFRKEGQNVTLSCEQNLNHDAMYWYRQDPGQGLRLIYYSQIVNDFQKGDIAEGYSVSREKKESFPLTVTSAQKNPTAFYLCASSMASGYEQYFGPGTRLTVT.

V and J are TRBV19 and TRBJ1-5; D is possibly TRBD1 (5 bases). V was cut by 8 bases and J by 5 bases, with 22 bases left in between. This CDR3 has 16 amino acids. Looked up from germline, CDR1 is LNHDA and CDR2 is SQIVND (reference sequence). CDR3 loop: CASSGPKPGTDQPQHF. CDR3 in DNA: TGTGCCAGTTCGGGACCTAAACCTGGGACTGATCAGCCCCAGCATTTT. The full variable domain, its missing parts supplied by reference TRBV19 and TRBJ1-5, is DGGITQSPKYLFRKEGQNVTLSCEQNLNHDAMYWYRQDPGQGLRLIYYSQIVNDFQKGDIAEGYSVSREKKESFPLTVTSAQKNPTAFYLCASSGPKPGTDQPQHFGDGTRLSIL.

The chain couples TRBV7-6 to TRBJ2-1; TRBD2 is a possible D gene (7 bases). The CDR3 has 14 residues. V was shortened by 1 base and J by 8 bases, with 12 bases between the two germline ends. Looked up from germline, CDR1 is SGHVS and CDR2 is FNYEAQ. This CDR3 reads CASSLVGGVDEQFF. Here the CDR3 DNA reads TGTGCCAGCAGCTTAGTAGGGGGGGTAGATGAGCAGTTCTTC.

The chain joins TRBV4-3 to TRBJ1-1; 7 nucleotides align to TRBD1. The CDR3 is 15 amino acids. V shed 1 base, J shed 4 bases, and the junction held 6 bases outside the gene matches. Germline V gene sequence: CDR1 LGHNA, CDR2 YSLEER. The CDR3 protein is CASSQAGGTSTEAFF. CDR3 sequence (DNA): TGCGCCAGCAGCCAAGCAGGGGGGACGAGCACTGAAGCTTTCTTT.

The V call is TRBV4-3, the J call TRBJ2-1; 11 nucleotides agree with TRBD1. This CDR3 has 16 residues. Per germline, CDR1 LGHNA and CDR2 YSLEER. J was trimmed by 6 bases and V by 4 bases; bases with no gene match: 8. CDR3 loop: CASSRTSGTGGNEQFF. CDR3 coding DNA: TGCGCCAGCAGCCGGACCTCCGGGACAGGGGGCAATGAGCAGTTCTTC.

The rearrangement joins TRBV5-5 to TRBJ1-2; a possible D gene is TRBD1 (5 bases). CDR1 and CDR2 from the germline V gene are SGHKS and YYEKEE (reference sequence). The V gene lost 0 bases and the J gene lost 6 bases, with 12 bases spanning the gap. The CDR3 is 14 amino acids. CDR3 DNA: TGTGCCAGCAGCTTGGAGGGGACTGACGATGGCTACACCTTC. It codes for CASSLEGTDDGYTF.

This clone was counted a few times. The chain combines TRBV7-2 with TRBJ1-2; 7 bases are shared with TRBD1. Trimming at V came to 1 base and at J to 4 bases, leaving 9 bases not matched to a gene. The CDR3 has 16 amino acids. Germline-derived CDR1 and CDR2 are SGHTA and FQGNSA. In DNA form, the CDR3 reads TGTGCCAGCAGCTTAGACTTGGACAGGACTGGCTATGGCTACACCTTC. Protein sequence: CASSLDLDRTGYGYTF.

This chain joins TRBV18 and TRBJ2-7; a weak D match, TRBD2 (5 bases). Per the germline V gene, CDR1 is KGHSH and CDR2 is LQKENI. This CDR3 region has 13 residues. Deletions cut 6 bases from V and 1 base from J, with 10 bases between. This chain's CDR3 is CASSAGSSYEQYF. For the CDR3, the DNA is TGTGCCAGCTCTGCGGGCAGTTCCTACGAGCAGTACTTC.

V gene TRBV5-6 combines with J gene TRBJ1-4; D perhaps matches TRBD1 (5 bases). V lost 0 bases and J 5 bases, leaving 14 bases between the germline ends. Germline V gene data show CDR1 as SGHDT and CDR2 as YYEEEE. This CDR3 is 16 amino acids long. This CDR3 is CASSLGVTDKNEKLFF. CDR3 in DNA: TGTGCCAGCAGCTTGGGGGTAACGGACAAGAATGAAAAACTGTTTTTT.

This clone occurred many times. The gene calls are TRBV23-1 and TRBJ1-2; no reliable D call. TRBV23-1 is assigned to the ORF class and has an uncertain function. This CDR3 region has 14 residues. The V and J ends lost 4 bases and 2 bases respectively, with 11 bases between them. CDR3 bases: TGCGCCAGCAGTCCTCCGGGAGGGAACTATGGCTACACCTTC. Encoded protein: CASSPPGGNYGYTF.

The chain recombines TRBV5-1 with TRBJ2-7; TRBD2 agrees at 13 bases. The V and J ends lost 7 bases and 3 bases, in that order; junction bases with no gene match: 1. There are 13 residues in the CDR3. The V gene's germline CDR1 is SGHRS and CDR2 YFSETQ. This CDR3 reads CASRTSGSYEQYF. CDR3 DNA: TGCGCCAGCCGGACTAGCGGGAGCTACGAGCAGTACTTC.

Comment on this clone: This sample also contains other DNA sequences that code for the same CDR3. CDR3 sequence (DNA): TGTGCCAGCAGTTCTAGACTAGCGGGGGACCGGGATACGCAGTATTTT. Protein: CASSSRLAGDRDTQYF. V gene TRBV6-5 combines with J gene TRBJ2-3, with 12 bases identical to TRBD2. This CDR3 comprises 16 residues. CDR1 and CDR2 from the germline V gene are MNHEY and SVGAGI. The ends lost 4 bases at V and 6 bases at J; junction bases unmatched: 8.

The rearrangement links TRBV5-1 to TRBJ1-5; D remains ambiguous. Trimming cost V 0 bases and J 12 bases, with 16 bases left between them. This CDR3 is 14 amino acids long. The germline gives CDR1 SGHRS, CDR2 YFSETQ. The CDR3 DNA reads TGCGCCAGCAGCTTGGCCGGGAGGAGCAGCCACCAGCATTTT. Translated: CASSLAGRSSHQHF. Using reference TRBV5-1 and TRBJ1-5 for the parts outside the CDR3, the full variable domain is KAGVTQTPRYLIKTRGQQVTLSCSPISGHRSVSWYQQTPGQGLQFLFEYFSETQRNKGNFPGRFSGRQFSNSRSEMNVSTLELGDSALYLCASSLAGRSSHQHFGDGTRLSIL.

The V call is TRBV6-1, the J call TRBJ2-1; D might be TRBD2 (5 bases). This CDR3 has 14 residues. V was pared by 9 bases and J by 4 bases, with 16 bases between. The germline CDR1 and CDR2 sequences are MNHNS and SASEGT. Here the CDR3 reads CASERALSYNEQFF. The CDR3 DNA is TGTGCCAGTGAGAGGGCACTATCTTACAATGAGCAGTTCTTC.